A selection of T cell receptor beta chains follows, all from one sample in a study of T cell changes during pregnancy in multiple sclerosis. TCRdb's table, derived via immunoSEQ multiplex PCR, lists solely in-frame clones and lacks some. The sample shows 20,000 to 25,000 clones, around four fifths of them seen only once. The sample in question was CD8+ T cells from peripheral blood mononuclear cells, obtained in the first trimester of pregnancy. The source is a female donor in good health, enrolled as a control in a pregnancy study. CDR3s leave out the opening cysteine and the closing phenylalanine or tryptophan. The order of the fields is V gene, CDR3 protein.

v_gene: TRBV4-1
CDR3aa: ASSQRLAGGDEQY

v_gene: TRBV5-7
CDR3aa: ASSPGTERYGYT

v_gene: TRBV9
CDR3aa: ASSLRHLGYNEQF

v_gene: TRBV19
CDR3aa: ASSAGEAYYNSPLH

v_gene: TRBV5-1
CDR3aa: ASRRQGADEQF

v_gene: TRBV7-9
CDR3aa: ASSQKAGPTEAF

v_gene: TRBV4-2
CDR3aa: ASSLGLGRGYEQY

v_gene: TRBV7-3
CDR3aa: ASSLEGSSYNEQF

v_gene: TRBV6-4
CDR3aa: ASSEASTGASYGYT

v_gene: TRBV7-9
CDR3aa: ASSLASSGSADTQY

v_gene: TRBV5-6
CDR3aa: ASSLEDSGNTIY

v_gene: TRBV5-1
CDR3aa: ASSLAQGMNTEAF

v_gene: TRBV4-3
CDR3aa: ASSQGTSGGLPSYNEQF

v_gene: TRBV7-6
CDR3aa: ASSLLARGQETQY

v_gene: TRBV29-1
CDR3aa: SAAGRASEQY

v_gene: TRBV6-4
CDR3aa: ASSVQGGTDTQY